The present entry profiles one TCR beta chain with its context. V lost 0 bases, J lost 0 bases, and 13 bases stayed unmatched. The CDR3 spans 19 residues. In the study's own analysis: It was from reference gene primer amplification that nucleated cell counts were estimated. The method was immunoSEQ multiplex PCR; TCRdb's version includes in-frame clones alone and lacks a portion of them. For V, J and clone size, that table is used; D and trimming come from the DNA. The repertoire has 95,000 to 120,000 clones, roughly 82% of them found once; the top ten carry about 8.1%. These data are taken from a study of blood T cell repertoires in COVID-19. In the study overall: Both acute and convalescent COVID-19 samples were obtained from the United States, Italy and Spain. PBMCs, B-cell-depleted T cells, or T cells were the source of the cDNA or gDNA that made up the material.

This rearrangement joins TRBV5-3 to TRBJ1-2; 8 positions match TRBD1. TRBV5-3 is an ORF, and what it does is uncertain. This TCR was sampled from a woman aged 40 to 50 with acute or convalescent COVID-19. Sequencing used peripheral blood. The chain's CDR3 is CARSLEDQQGEEANYGYTF. The CDR3 DNA follows: TGTGCCAGAAGCTTGGAGGATCAACAGGGGGAAGAAGCTAACTATGGCTACACCTTC.